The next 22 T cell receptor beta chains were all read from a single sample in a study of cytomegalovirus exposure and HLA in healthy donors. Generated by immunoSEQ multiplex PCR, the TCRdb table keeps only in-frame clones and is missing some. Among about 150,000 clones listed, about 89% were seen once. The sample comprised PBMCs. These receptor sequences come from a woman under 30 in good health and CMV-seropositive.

The CDR3 sequence is CASRYDRPGDSGNGYTF. Written as DNA, the CDR3 is TGTGCCAGCAGATATGACAGACCTGGTGACTCCGGAAATGGCTACACCTTC. V usage is TRBV5-4 and J usage is TRBJ1-2, with a weak D call TRBD1 (5 bases). The V gene lost 5 bases and the J gene lost 6 bases, with 26 bases spanning the gap. This CDR3 is 17 amino acids long. CDR1 and CDR2 (germline): SGHNT, YYREEE (reference sequence).

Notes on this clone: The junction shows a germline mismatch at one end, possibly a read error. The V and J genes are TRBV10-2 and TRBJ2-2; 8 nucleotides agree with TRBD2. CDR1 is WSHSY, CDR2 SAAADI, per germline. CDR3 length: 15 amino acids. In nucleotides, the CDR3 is TGCGCCATCAGTAGGGGACTAGGGGTCACCGGGGAGCTGTTTTTT. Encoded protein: CAISRGLGVTGELFF.

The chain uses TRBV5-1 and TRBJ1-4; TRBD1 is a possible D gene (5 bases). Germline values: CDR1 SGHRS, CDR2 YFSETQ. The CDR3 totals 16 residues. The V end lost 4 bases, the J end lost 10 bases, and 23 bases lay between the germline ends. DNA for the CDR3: TGCGCCAGCAGCCTGGCCCGAGTGGGGCGGGAGGGAAAACTGTTTTTT. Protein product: CASSLARVGREGKLFF.

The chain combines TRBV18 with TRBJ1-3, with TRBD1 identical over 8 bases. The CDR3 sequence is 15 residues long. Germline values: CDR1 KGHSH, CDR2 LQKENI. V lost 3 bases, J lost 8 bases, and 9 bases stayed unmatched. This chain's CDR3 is CASSPRTGPLYTIYF. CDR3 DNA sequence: TGTGCCAGCTCACCGAGGACAGGGCCATTATACACCATATATTTT. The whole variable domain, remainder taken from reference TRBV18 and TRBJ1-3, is NAGVMQNPRHLVRRRGQEARLRCSPMKGHSHVYWYRQLPEEGLKFMVYLQKENIIDESGMPKERFSAEFPKEGPSILRIQQVVRGDSAAYFCASSPRTGPLYTIYFGEGSWLTVV.

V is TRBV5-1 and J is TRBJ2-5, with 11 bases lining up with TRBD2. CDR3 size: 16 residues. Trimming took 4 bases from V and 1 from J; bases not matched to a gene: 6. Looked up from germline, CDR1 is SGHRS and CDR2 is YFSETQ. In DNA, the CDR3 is TGCGCCAGCAGCACAGTAGCGGGAGGGCTCCAAGAGACCCAGTACTTC. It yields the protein CASSTVAGGLQETQYF.

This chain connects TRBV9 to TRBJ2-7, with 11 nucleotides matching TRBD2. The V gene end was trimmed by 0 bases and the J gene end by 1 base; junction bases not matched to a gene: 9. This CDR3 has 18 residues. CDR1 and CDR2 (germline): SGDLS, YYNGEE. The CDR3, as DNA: TGTGCCAGCAGCGTAGATCCGTCTAGCGGGAGGAAATCCTACGAGCAGTACTTC. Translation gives CASSVDPSSGRKSYEQYF.

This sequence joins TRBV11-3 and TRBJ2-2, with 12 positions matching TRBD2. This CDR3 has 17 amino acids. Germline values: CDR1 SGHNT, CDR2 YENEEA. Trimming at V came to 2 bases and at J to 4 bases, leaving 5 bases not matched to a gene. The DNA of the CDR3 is TGTGCCAGCAGCTTACTAGCGGGAGGGCCAGTCACCGGGGAGCTGTTTTTT. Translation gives CASSLLAGGPVTGELFF.

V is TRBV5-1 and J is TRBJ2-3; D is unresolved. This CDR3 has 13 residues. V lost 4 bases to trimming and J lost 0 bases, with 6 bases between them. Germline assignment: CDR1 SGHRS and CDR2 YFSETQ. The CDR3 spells CASSVLSTDTQYF. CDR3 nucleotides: TGCGCCAGCAGCGTCCTTAGCACAGATACGCAGTATTTT. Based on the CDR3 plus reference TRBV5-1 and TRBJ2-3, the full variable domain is KAGVTQTPRYLIKTRGQQVTLSCSPISGHRSVSWYQQTPGQGLQFLFEYFSETQRNKGNFPGRFSGRQFSNSRSEMNVSTLELGDSALYLCASSVLSTDTQYFGPGTRLTVL.

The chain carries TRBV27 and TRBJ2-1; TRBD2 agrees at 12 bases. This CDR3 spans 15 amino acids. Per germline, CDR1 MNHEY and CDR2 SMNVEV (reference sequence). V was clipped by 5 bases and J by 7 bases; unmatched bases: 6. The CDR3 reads CASSPRLAGVNEQFF. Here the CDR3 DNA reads TGTGCCAGCAGTCCAAGACTAGCGGGAGTGAATGAGCAGTTCTTC.

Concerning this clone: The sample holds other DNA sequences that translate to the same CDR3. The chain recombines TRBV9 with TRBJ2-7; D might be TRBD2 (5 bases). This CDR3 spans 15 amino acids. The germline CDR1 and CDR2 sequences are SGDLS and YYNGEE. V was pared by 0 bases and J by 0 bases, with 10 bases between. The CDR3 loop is CASSVGLADSYEQYF. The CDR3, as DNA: TGTGCCAGCAGCGTAGGTCTAGCTGACTCCTACGAGCAGTACTTC.

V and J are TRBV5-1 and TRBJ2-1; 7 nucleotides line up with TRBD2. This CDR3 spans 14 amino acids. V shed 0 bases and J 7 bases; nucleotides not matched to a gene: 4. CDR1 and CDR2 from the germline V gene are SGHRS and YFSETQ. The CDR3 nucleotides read TGCGCCAGCAGCTTGGCCGTCGGGGGGAATGAGCAGTTCTTC. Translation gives CASSLAVGGNEQFF.

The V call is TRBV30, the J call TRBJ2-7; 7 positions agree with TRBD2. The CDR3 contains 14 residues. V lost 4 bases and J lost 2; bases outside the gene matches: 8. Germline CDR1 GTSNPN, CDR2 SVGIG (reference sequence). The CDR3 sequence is CAWKAGGGTYEQYF. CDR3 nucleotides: TGTGCCTGGAAAGCCGGCGGGGGAACCTACGAGCAGTACTTC.

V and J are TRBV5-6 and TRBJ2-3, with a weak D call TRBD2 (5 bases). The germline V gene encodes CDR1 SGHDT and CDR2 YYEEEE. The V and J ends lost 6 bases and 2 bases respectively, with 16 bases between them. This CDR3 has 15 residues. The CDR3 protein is CASTVLSAHTDTQYF. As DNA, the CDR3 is TGTGCCAGCACCGTCCTTAGCGCCCACACAGATACGCAGTATTTT.

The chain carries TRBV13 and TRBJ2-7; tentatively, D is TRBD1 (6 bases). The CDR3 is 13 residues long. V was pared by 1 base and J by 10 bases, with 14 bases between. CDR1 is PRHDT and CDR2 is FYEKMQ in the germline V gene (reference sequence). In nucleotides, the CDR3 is TGTGCCAGCAGCTTAGAACAGGGAAGTGAACAGTACTTC. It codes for CASSLEQGSEQYF. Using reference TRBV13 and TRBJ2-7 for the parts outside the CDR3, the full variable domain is AAGVIQSPRHLIKEKRETATLKCYPIPRHDTVYWYQQGPGQDPQFLISFYEKMQSDKGSIPDRFSAQQFSDYHSELNMSSLELGDSALYFCASSLEQGSEQYFGPGTRLTVT.

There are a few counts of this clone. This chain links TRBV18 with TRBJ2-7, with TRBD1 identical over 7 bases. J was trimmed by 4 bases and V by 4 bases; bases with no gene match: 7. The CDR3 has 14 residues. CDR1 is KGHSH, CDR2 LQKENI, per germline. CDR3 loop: CASSLGQDGYEQYF. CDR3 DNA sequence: TGTGCCAGCTCACTCGGACAGGATGGTTACGAGCAGTACTTC.

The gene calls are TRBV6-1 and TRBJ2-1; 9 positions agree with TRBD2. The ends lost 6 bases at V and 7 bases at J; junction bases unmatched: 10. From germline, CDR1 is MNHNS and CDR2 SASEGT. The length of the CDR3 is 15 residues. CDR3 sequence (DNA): TGTGCCAGCAGAAACAGACTAGCGGTTGGGAATGAGCAGTTCTTC. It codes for CASRNRLAVGNEQFF.

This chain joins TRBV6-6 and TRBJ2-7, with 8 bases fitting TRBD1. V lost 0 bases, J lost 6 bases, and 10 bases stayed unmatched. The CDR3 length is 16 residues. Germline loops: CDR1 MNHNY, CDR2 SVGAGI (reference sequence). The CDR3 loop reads CASSYSSGQGIVEQYF. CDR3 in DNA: TGTGCCAGCAGTTACTCGTCTGGACAGGGAATCGTCGAGCAGTACTTC.

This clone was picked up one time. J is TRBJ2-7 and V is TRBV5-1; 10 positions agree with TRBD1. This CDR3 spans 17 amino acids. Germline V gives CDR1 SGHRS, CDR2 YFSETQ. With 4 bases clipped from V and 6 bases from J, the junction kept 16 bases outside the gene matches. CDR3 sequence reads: CASSPEGDRGGVFEQYF. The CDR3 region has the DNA TGCGCCAGCAGCCCGGAGGGGGACAGGGGAGGCGTATTCGAGCAGTACTTC.

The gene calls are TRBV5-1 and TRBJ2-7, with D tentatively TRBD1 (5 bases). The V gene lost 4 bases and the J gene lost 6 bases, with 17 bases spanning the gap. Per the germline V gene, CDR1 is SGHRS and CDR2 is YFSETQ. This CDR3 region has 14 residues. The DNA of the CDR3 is TGCGCCAGCAGCCCCAGGGTGACGGGTAGCGAGCAGTACTTC. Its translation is CASSPRVTGSEQYF.

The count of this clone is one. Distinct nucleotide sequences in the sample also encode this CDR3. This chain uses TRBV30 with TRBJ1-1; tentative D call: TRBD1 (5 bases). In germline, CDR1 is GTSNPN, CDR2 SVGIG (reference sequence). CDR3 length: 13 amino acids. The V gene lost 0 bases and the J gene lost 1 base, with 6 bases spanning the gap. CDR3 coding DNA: TGTGCCTGGAGTGTACAGGCGAACACTGAAGCTTTCTTT. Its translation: CAWSVQANTEAFF.

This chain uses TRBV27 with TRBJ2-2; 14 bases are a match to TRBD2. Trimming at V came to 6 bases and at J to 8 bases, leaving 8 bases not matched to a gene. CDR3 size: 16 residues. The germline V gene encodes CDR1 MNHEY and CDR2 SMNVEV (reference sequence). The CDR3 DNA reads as TGTGCCAGCAGCCCCTCCGGACTAGCGGGAGGAGGGGAGCTGTTTTTT. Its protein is CASSPSGLAGGGELFF.

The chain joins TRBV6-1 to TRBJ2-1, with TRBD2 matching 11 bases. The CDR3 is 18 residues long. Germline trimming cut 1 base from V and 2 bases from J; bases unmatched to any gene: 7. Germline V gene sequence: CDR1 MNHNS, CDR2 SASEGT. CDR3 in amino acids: CASSEGSSGRTTYNEQFF. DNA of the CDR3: TGTGCCAGCAGTGAAGGGTCTAGCGGGAGGACTACCTACAATGAGCAGTTCTTC.